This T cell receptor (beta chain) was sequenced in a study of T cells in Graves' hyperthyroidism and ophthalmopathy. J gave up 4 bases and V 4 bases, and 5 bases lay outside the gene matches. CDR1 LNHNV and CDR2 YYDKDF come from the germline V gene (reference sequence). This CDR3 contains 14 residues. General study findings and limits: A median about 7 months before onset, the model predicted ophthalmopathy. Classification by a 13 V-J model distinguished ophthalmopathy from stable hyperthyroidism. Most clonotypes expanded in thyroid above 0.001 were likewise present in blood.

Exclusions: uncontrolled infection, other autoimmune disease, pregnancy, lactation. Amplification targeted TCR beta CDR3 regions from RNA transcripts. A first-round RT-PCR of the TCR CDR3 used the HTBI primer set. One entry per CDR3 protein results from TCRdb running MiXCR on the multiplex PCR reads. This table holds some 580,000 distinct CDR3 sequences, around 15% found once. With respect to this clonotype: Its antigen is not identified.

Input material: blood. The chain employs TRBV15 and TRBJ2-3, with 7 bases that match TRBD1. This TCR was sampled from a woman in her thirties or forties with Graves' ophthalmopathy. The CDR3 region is CATSTGQEADTQYF. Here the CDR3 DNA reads TGTGCCACCAGCACTGGACAGGAAGCAGATACGCAGTATTTT.